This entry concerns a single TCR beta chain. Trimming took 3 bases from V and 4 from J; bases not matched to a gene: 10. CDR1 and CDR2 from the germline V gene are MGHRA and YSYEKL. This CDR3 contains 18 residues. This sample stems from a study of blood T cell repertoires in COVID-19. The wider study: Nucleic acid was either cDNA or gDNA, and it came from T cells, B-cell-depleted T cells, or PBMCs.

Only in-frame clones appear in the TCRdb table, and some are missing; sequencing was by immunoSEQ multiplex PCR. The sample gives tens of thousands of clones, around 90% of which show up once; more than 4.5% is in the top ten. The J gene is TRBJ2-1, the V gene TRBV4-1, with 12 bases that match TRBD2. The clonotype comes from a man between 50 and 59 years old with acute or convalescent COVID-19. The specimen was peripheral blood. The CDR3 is CASSHDPSLAGGYNEQFF. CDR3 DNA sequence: TGCGCCAGCAGCCATGACCCCTCGCTAGCGGGAGGGTACAATGAGCAGTTCTTC.